This T cell receptor beta chain was captured in a study of T cells after yellow fever vaccination. General study results and limits: Subsequent booster samples again held most clones from primary vaccination (96% CD4, 85% to 90% CD8). CD4 and CD8 compartments shared a small share of clonotypes, likely from convergent recombination.

This CDR3 contains 16 residues. Germline V gives CDR1 SGHTA, CDR2 FQGTGA. The ends lost 5 bases at V and 4 bases at J; junction bases unmatched: 11. MiXCR was run by TCRdb on the 5' RACE reads, yielding one entry per CDR3 protein. The sample carries around 360,000 distinct CDR3 sequences, roughly 11% recorded once. This clonotype was picked up many times. The antigen remains unidentified. Sequencing used PBMCs, obtained on the day of the first yellow fever vaccination. The sequence was obtained from a man between 18 and 35 years old who received the YFV17D yellow fever vaccine. V gene TRBV7-3 combines with J gene TRBJ2-5; 9 bases match TRBD2. The CDR3 DNA is TGTGCCAGCAGCCCATCGGGTAGCGGGGGTAGAGAGACCCAGTACTTC. Translated, it gives CASSPSGSGGRETQYF.